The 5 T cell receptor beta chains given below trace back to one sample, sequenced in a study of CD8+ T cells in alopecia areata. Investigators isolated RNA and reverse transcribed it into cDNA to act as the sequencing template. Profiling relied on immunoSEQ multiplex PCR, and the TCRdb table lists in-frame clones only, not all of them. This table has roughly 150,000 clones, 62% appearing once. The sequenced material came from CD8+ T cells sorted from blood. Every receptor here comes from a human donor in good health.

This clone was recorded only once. The CDR3 region is CATSRGPGQGYGYTF. CDR3 sequence (DNA): TGTGCCACCAGCAGAGGGCCCGGACAGGGGTATGGCTACACCTTC. The V and J genes are TRBV15 and TRBJ1-2; 9 bases fit TRBD1. This CDR3 has 15 residues. V trimming: 1 base; J trimming: 5 bases; junction bases outside the gene matches: 5. In germline, CDR1 is LNHNV, CDR2 YYDKDF (reference sequence).

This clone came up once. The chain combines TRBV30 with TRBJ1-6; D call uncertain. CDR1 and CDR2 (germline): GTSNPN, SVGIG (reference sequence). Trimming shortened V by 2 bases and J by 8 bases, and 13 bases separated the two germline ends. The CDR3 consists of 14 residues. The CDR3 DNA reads TGTGCCTGGAGTCCCCCACTAGCGGATTCACCCCTCCACTTT. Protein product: CAWSPPLADSPLHF.

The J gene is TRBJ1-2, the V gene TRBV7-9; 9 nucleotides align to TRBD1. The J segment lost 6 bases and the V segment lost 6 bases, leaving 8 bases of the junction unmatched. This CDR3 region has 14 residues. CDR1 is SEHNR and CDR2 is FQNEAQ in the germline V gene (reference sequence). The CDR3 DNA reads TGTGCCAGCAGTCACCGGGACAGGGTGAATGGCTACACCTTC. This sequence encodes CASSHRDRVNGYTF. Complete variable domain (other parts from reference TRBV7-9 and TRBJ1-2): DTGVSQNPRHKITKRGQNVTFRCDPISEHNRLYWYRQTLGQGPEFLTYFQNEAQLEKSRLLSDRFSAERPKGSFSTLEIQRTEQGDSAMYLCASSHRDRVNGYTFGSGTRLTVV.

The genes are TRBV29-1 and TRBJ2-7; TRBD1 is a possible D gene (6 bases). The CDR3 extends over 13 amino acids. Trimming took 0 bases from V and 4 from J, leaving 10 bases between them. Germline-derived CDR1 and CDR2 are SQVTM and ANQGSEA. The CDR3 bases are TGCAGCGTTGAAGAAACAGGGTCGTACGAGCAGTACTTC. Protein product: CSVEETGSYEQYF.

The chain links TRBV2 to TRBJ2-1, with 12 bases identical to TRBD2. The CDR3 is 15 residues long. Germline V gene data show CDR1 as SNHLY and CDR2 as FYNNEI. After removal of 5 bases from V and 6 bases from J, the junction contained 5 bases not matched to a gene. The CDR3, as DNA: TGTGCCAGCAGTACCCGACTAGCGGGAGTCAATGAGCAGTTCTTC. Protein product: CASSTRLAGVNEQFF.